This entry lists 12 T cell receptor beta chains sequenced from one sample in a study of T cell clonality in common variable immunodeficiency. General study points: Reportedly, TCR beta sequences from common variable immunodeficiency showed fewer deletions and N-nucleotide insertions.

The method was immunoSEQ multiplex PCR; TCRdb's version includes in-frame clones alone and lacks a portion of them. This listing includes over 15,000 clones. Their antigen targets remain unknown. The sample comprised peripheral blood mononuclear cells. Receptor source: a human donor with common variable immunodeficiency.

Comments on this clone: The read halts 3 residues ahead of the CDR3 end, with the missing end drawn from the germline J gene. The J gene is TRBJ2-5, the V gene TRBV5-6, with 7 bases matching TRBD1. V shed 4 bases, J shed 4 bases, and the junction held 7 bases outside the gene matches. Germline CDR1 SGHDT, CDR2 YYEEEE. This CDR3 spans 14 amino acids. The sequenced CDR3 bases are TGTGCCAGCAGCCGCCCGAGGGGGCCAGAGACC. This gives the protein CASSRPRGPET. The whole CDR3 sequence reads CASSRPRGPETQYF.

Comments on this clone: The read terminates 3 residues before the CDR3 end, so the remaining end is supplied by the germline J gene. The rearrangement uses TRBV30 and TRBJ1-5; D call uncertain. Germline V lookup: CDR1 GTSNPN, CDR2 SVGIG (reference sequence). The CDR3 has 14 amino acids. The germline V and J ends were trimmed by 0 bases and 5 bases, with 11 bases remaining between them. CDR3 bases read: TGTGCCTGGAGTGTAATGGCCGGGGATCAGCCC. Residues: CAWSVMAGDQP. The full CDR3 is CAWSVMAGDQPQHF.

About this clone: The CDR3 goes on 3 residues after the read ends, and that part is filled in from the germline J gene. J is TRBJ1-2 and V is TRBV5-6; 7 nucleotides agree with TRBD1. This CDR3 has 15 amino acids. With 0 bases clipped from V and 6 bases from J, the junction kept 8 bases outside the gene matches. From germline, CDR1 is SGHDT and CDR2 YYEEEE. The chain's CDR3 is CASSLVGRGADGYTF. CDR3 DNA, as far as it was read: TGTGCCAGCAGCTTGGTGGGCAGGGGGGCGGATGGC.

On this clone: The read comes to an end 3 residues before the CDR3 does, leaving the germline J gene to fill in the end. The rearrangement joins TRBV7-2 to TRBJ2-3; a weak D match, TRBD1 (6 bases). Trimming left V 5 bases short and J 1 base short, with 13 bases between. The CDR3 is 15 residues long. Germline CDR1 SGHTA, CDR2 FQGNSA. This chain's CDR3 is CASSPRGFGTDTQYF. The part of the CDR3 DNA that was read is TGTGCCAGCAGCCCGAGGGGGTTTGGCACAGATACG.

To note about this clone: The read stops 3 residues short of the end of the CDR3; the missing end is completed from the germline J gene. The chain has TRBV18 and TRBJ1-5, with D possibly being TRBD1 (6 bases). From germline, CDR1 is KGHSH and CDR2 LQKENI. V lost 1 base and J 1 base, leaving 11 bases between the germline ends. CDR3 length: 16 residues. The CDR3 reads CASSPQGQGSNQPQHF. The DNA read from the CDR3 is TGTGCCAGCTCACCACAGGGCCAGGGGAGCAATCAGCCC.

To note about this clone: The DNA ends 3 residues before the CDR3 does, and the rest of the CDR3 is filled in from the germline J gene. The V gene is TRBV19, the J gene TRBJ2-1; 9 bases are a match to TRBD1. CDR1 and CDR2 (germline): LNHDA, SQIVND (reference sequence). This CDR3 region has 16 residues. The trim removed 6 bases at V and 7 bases at J, leaving 13 bases unmatched. The DNA read from the CDR3 is TGTGCCAGTAGGGCCTTGGGTGGACAGGGGCGGAATGAG. Amino acid sequence: CASRALGGQGRNE. The entire CDR3 protein reads CASRALGGQGRNEQFF.

As regards this clone: From the germline J gene comes the end of the CDR3, since the read stops 3 residues before it. The gene calls are TRBV5-1 and TRBJ2-7, with a tentative D call TRBD2 (6 bases). Germline-derived CDR1 and CDR2 are SGHRS and YFSETQ. V was clipped by 0 bases and J by 0 bases, with 10 bases between them. The CDR3 covers 15 residues. The CDR3 DNA, read in part, is TGCGCCAGCAGCTTGGTTGAAGCGGGCTCCTACGAG. Amino acids: CASSLVEAGSYE. The whole CDR3 protein is CASSLVEAGSYEQYF.

A note on this clone: The read falls 3 residues short of the CDR3 end, and the missing part is taken from the germline J gene. The genes are TRBV20-1 and TRBJ1-1, with TRBD1 matching 11 bases. V trimming: 3 bases; J trimming: 5 bases; junction bases outside the gene matches: 14. This CDR3 region has 17 residues. Germline assignment: CDR1 DFQATT and CDR2 SNEGSKA (reference sequence). The CDR3 here is CSASGQGAEVSLTEAFF. CDR3 DNA, as far as it was read: TGCAGTGCTAGTGGACAGGGGGCGGAGGTGAGTTTGACTGAA.

This clone ranks as medium-sized in terms of frequency. The CDR3 goes on 3 residues after the read ends, and that part is filled in from the germline J gene. The genes are TRBV19 and TRBJ2-6; 11 positions match TRBD1. Germline lookup yields CDR1 LNHDA and CDR2 SQIVND (reference sequence). Losses at the gene ends were 9 bases for V and 0 bases for J; bases not matched to a gene: 7. This CDR3 region has 17 residues. The CDR3 bases that were read are TGTGCCAGCTACCGGGACAGGGGGGACTCTGGGGCCAACGTC. Protein sequence: CASYRDRGDSGANV. The whole CDR3 is CASYRDRGDSGANVLTF. The variable domain in full, completed from reference TRBV19 and TRBJ2-6, reads DGGITQSPKYLFRKEGQNVTLSCEQNLNHDAMYWYRQDPGQGLRLIYYSQIVNDFQKGDIAEGYSVSREKKESFPLTVTSAQKNPTAFYLCASYRDRGDSGANVLTFGAGSRLTVL.

The DNA read from the CDR3 is TGTGCCAGCAGTGAAACGGGGAACACTGAA. Encoded protein: CASSETGNTE. The whole CDR3 sequence reads CASSETGNTEAFF. The chain employs TRBV6-1 and TRBJ1-1; no firm D call. The missing CDR3 end, 3 residues past where the read stops, is filled in from the germline J gene. CDR1 is MNHNS and CDR2 is SASEGT in the germline V gene. V lost 2 bases and J 1 base, leaving 5 bases between the germline ends. The CDR3 has 13 amino acids.

A remark on this clone: The sequence runs out 3 residues before the end of the CDR3; the remainder is reconstructed from the germline J gene. The V gene is TRBV19, the J gene TRBJ2-1, with D unresolved. The CDR3 extends over 17 amino acids. Germline V gene sequence: CDR1 LNHDA, CDR2 SQIVND (reference sequence). V was cut by 1 base and J by 0 bases, with 13 bases left in between. The DNA read from the CDR3 is TGTGCCAGTAGTATAGGAGTCCCTTCTAGCTCCTACAATGAG. It yields the protein CASSIGVPSSSYNE. The CDR3, in full, reads CASSIGVPSSSYNEQFF. Looking up the rest from reference TRBV19 and TRBJ2-1 gives the full variable domain: DGGITQSPKYLFRKEGQNVTLSCEQNLNHDAMYWYRQDPGQGLRLIYYSQIVNDFQKGDIAEGYSVSREKKESFPLTVTSAQKNPTAFYLCASSIGVPSSSYNEQFFGPGTRLTVL.

Turning to this clone: The read falls 3 residues short of the CDR3 end, and the missing part is taken from the germline J gene. This sequence joins TRBV6-1 and TRBJ2-3; 10 bases line up with TRBD2. The CDR3 has 16 residues. CDR1 and CDR2 (germline): MNHNS, SASEGT. Trimming removed 2 bases from V and 5 bases from J; junction bases left unmatched: 7. CDR3 residues: CASSERSGRAVDTQYF. Incomplete CDR3 DNA: TGTGCCAGCAGTGAAAGAAGCGGGAGGGCCGTAGATACG.